These 11 T cell receptor beta chains were sequenced from one sample in a study of PD-1 blockade in classical Hodgkin lymphoma. As for time point: cycle 4 day 1 (C4D1), after more than 5 weeks of nivolumab. Each patient relapsed following autologous stem cell transplantation, and prior brentuximab vedotin exposure differed. The method was immunoSEQ multiplex PCR; TCRdb's version includes in-frame clones alone and lacks a portion of them. This sample has about 90,000 clones, with roughly nine tenths found just once. Sequencing used peripheral blood mononuclear cells (PBMCs), obtained before the fourth cycle of nivolumab. These receptors were obtained from a human donor with classical Hodgkin lymphoma.

The rearrangement joins TRBV5-6 to TRBJ1-2; TRBD1 might be the D (6 bases). The length of the CDR3 is 14 residues. V lost 3 bases and J lost 8, with 17 bases in between. Germline V gene lookup returns CDR1 SGHDT and CDR2 YYEEEE. CDR3 DNA: TGTGCCAGCAGCTACCCCGCGGGGGCAGTAGGCTACACCTTC. Translation: CASSYPAGAVGYTF.

V and J are TRBV5-6 and TRBJ2-7, with D uncertain. The CDR3 covers 13 residues. V gave up 4 bases and J gave up 5 bases, with 13 bases separating them. Germline V CDR1 and CDR2: SGHDT, YYEEEE. CDR3 nucleotide sequence: TGTGCCAGCAGCCCGGAAGTAAGGGACGAGCAGTACTTC. It is translated as CASSPEVRDEQYF.

A note on this clone: A much larger clone is a single base away; this may be a read error. The chain joins TRBV29-1 to TRBJ1-3; unclear D gene. Germline V gene sequence: CDR1 SQVTM, CDR2 ANQGSEA. CDR3 length: 11 amino acids. V lost 2 bases, J lost 4 bases, and 3 bases lay in between. CDR3 in amino acids: CSVEWGNTIYF. The CDR3 DNA reads TGCAGCGTTGAATGGGGAAACACCATATATTTT.

This chain connects TRBV7-2 to TRBJ1-6; TRBD1 matches at 10 bases. V shed 5 bases, J shed 8 bases, and the junction held 18 bases outside the gene matches. CDR1 is SGHTA and CDR2 is FQGNSA in the germline V gene. CDR3 length: 19 amino acids. The CDR3 region has the DNA TGTGCCAGCAGCCCCCGCCGGGACAGGGGTTCACCGGTGGATTCACCCCTCCACTTT. It encodes CASSPRRDRGSPVDSPLHF.

This chain connects TRBV6-5 to TRBJ2-1, with 9 positions matching TRBD1. Germline V gene sequence: CDR1 MNHEY, CDR2 SVGAGI. CDR3 length equals 16 residues. The junction had 8 bases not matched to a gene; V was cut back by 4 bases and J by 4 bases. CDR3 DNA: TGTGCCAGCAGTTGGGCCGGGACAGGGACTTACAATGAGCAGTTCTTC. Translated, it gives CASSWAGTGTYNEQFF.

The chain has TRBV29-1 and TRBJ2-1; D gene ambiguous. The CDR3 is 13 residues long. Germline CDR1 and CDR2: SQVTM and ANQGSEA. V was clipped by 4 bases and J by 8 bases, with 15 bases between them. This CDR3 reads CSVVGPLVDEQFF. In DNA, the CDR3 is TGCAGCGTTGTTGGGCCCCTCGTAGATGAGCAGTTCTTC.

The rearrangement joins TRBV7-3 to TRBJ1-2; 12 nucleotides match TRBD1. Germline values: CDR1 SGHTA, CDR2 FQGTGA. The CDR3 has 15 amino acids. J was trimmed by 8 bases and V by 3 bases; bases with no gene match: 7. CDR3 sequence (DNA): TGTGCCAGCAGCTTGGGACAGGGGGCTTTATTGGGCTACACCTTC. This sequence encodes CASSLGQGALLGYTF.

Only a few counts were recorded for this clone. The V gene is TRBV19, the J gene TRBJ1-5, with D hard to call. The V end was cut by 5 bases, the J end by 4 bases, with 12 bases between. From germline, CDR1 is LNHDA and CDR2 SQIVND (reference sequence). CDR3 length: 14 residues. The CDR3 bases are TGTGCCAGTAGTGGGAGCGCCTTTAATCAGCCCCAGCATTTT. Protein product: CASSGSAFNQPQHF.

V gene TRBV28 combines with J gene TRBJ1-4; no reliable D call. The V and J ends lost 5 bases and 4 bases respectively, with 20 bases between them. The CDR3 length is 17 residues. The germline gives CDR1 MDHEN, CDR2 SYDVKM. The chain's CDR3 is CASSDLAGRRLNEKLFF. The CDR3 nucleotides are TGTGCCAGCAGTGATCTTGCGGGGAGGAGGCTTAATGAAAAACTGTTTTTT. Supplemented by reference TRBV28 and TRBJ1-4, the full variable domain reads DVKVTQSSRYLVKRTGEKVFLECVQDMDHENMFWYRQDPGLGLRLIYFSYDVKMKEKGDIPEGYSVSREKKERFSLILESASTNQTSMYLCASSDLAGRRLNEKLFFGSGTQLSVL.

The V call is TRBV7-2, the J call TRBJ1-1; 8 nucleotides match TRBD1. With V trimmed by 0 bases and J by 8 bases, 2 bases remained unmatched. The CDR3 is 13 amino acids. CDR1 is SGHTA, CDR2 FQGNSA, per germline. The CDR3 sequence is CASSLARTGEAFF. The CDR3 bases are TGTGCCAGCAGCTTAGCGCGGACAGGGGAAGCTTTCTTT. The whole variable domain, remainder taken from reference TRBV7-2 and TRBJ1-1, is GAGVSQSPSNKVTEKGKDVELRCDPISGHTALYWYRQSLGQGLEFLIYFQGNSAPDKSGLPSDRFSAERTGGSVSTLTIQRTQQEDSAVYLCASSLARTGEAFFGQGTRLTVV.

This chain links TRBV25-1 with TRBJ2-2; unclear D gene. Germline CDR1 MGHDK, CDR2 SYGVNS. Between the trimmed V and J ends, which lost 1 base and 0 bases, there was a span of 15 bases. The CDR3 totals 18 residues. DNA for the CDR3: TGTGCCAGCAGTGAATCAGAAATGGTAGTATCGAACACCGGGGAGCTGTTTTTT. Protein sequence: CASSESEMVVSNTGELFF.